This TCR beta chain was sequenced during a study of blood T cell repertoires in COVID-19 (TCRdb year 2020). Regarding the study in general: Collaborator samples came from the United States, Italy and Spain and covered acute and convalescent phases of COVID-19. Sample metadata almost always included a de-identified subject ID, COVID-19 status, age in years and sex. The dataset comprised deeply sampled blood TCRbeta repertoires from subjects exposed to, actively infected with, or recovered from COVID-19. The prospective study material was composed of cDNA or gDNA derived from T cells, B-cell-depleted T cells, or PBMCs. The repertoires were released in a freely available public database meant as a resource for research on the immune response to SARS-CoV-2. Where available, HLA class I and class II types were taken from metadata supplied by the sample provider and were not determined by assay-based typing. Samples were obtained from the ongoing ImmuneRACE study (first 160 participants) and from roughly 1,300 subjects provided by 6 global collaborators.

Participants in the prospective study were enrolled through a virtual design, were aged roughly 18 to 90 years, and lived in 24 United States geographic areas. To assign participants to cohorts, the prospective study relied on clinical history that participants themselves reported in a screening survey and a study questionnaire. For ImmuneRACE Cohort 3, a participant was defined as recovered based on two consecutive negative NP/OP PCR tests, clearance by a healthcare professional, or resolution of symptoms. Each participant in the prospective study had whole blood, serum and a nasopharyngeal or oropharyngeal swab collected by mobile phlebotomists. Additional blood draws and questionnaires over an approximately two-month period could optionally be provided by prospective study participants. Before DNA extraction, blood samples from the prospective study were shipped at room temperature or frozen.

A note on this clone: What antigen it recognizes has not been identified. Qualities for individual bases were not recorded, and no much larger clone is one base off.

Between the V and J ends, shortened by 0 bases and 2 bases respectively, the junction contains 13 bases. The CDR3 spans 16 residues, from the cysteine through the phenylalanine. Only CDR3 DNA remains: 48 bases, in frame from the first base. The germline V gene sets CDR1 to LGHNA and CDR2 to YSLEER. The paper's findings and limits, for the study overall: The quantity of clinical and demographic metadata differed by source and by participant and was supplied without curation.

TCRbeta CDR3 regions were amplified from genomic DNA using the immunoSEQ Assay, a bias-controlled multiplex PCR. The paper's data handling went like this. The number of nucleated cells in each sample was estimated by amplification of reference gene primers within the assay. To quantify the absolute abundance of each unique TCRbeta CDR3 rearrangement, sequence reads were collapsed and filtered. For each sample, productive Simpson clonality was calculated as the square root of Simpson's diversity index over productive rearrangements. TCRdb took this table from immuneACCESS and kept in-frame rearrangements with V and J called. Such tables lack part of the clones; where checked against another copy, unresolved V genes explain under half of the gap, and the rest is unexplained. V, J and clone size derive from that table, while D and trimming were established from the DNA sequence. This sample is represented by under 200,000 clones; over 65% of them were singletons. Together, the top ten hold approximately 4.7% of the sample.

The sample was PBMCs or T cells enriched from blood (not recorded which). The receptor chain draws on TRBV4-3 and TRBJ2-5; TRBD2 might be the D gene, on 6 matching bases. The clonotype originates from a woman between 45 and 60 years old who had recovered from COVID-19. Here is the DNA: TGCGCCAGCAGCCAAGATCTGGAGGGGCTACAAGAGACCCAGTACTTC. The encoded protein is CASSQDLEGLQETQYF.